The present entry profiles one T cell receptor (beta chain) with its context. The data were taken from a study of control samples from healthy donors and cancer patients. Germline V CDR1 and CDR2: MDHEN, SYDVKM. The V end lost 5 bases, the J end lost 8 bases, and 12 bases lay between the germline ends. This CDR3 contains 12 residues. The protocol was immunoSEQ multiplex PCR, while the TCRdb copy is restricted to in-frame clones and leaves out a portion. The data hold 150,000 to 200,000 clones, with 91% observed a single time. The chain carries TRBV28 and TRBJ1-1; D not certain. Specimen: blood. The clonotype comes from a woman in her thirties in good health. The CDR3 spells CASSPATREAFF. The CDR3, as DNA: TGTGCCAGCAGTCCCGCCACACGGGAAGCTTTCTTT.